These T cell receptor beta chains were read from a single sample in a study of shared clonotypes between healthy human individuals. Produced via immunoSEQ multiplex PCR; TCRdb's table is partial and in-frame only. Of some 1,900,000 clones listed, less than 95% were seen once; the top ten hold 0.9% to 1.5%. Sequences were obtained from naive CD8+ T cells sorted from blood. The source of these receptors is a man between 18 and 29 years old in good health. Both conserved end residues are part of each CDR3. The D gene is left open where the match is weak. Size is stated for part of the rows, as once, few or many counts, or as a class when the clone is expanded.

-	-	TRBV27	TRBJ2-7	TGTGCCAGCAGTTTAGGCGGGACACCTTACTACGAGCAGTACTTC	CASSLGGTPYYEQYF
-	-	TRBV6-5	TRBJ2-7	TGTGCCAGCAGTTATTTTTTGGGGGACGAGCAGTACTTC	CASSYFLGDEQYF
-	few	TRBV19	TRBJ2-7	TGTGCCAGTAGTATGCGGCCTGACTACGAGCAGTACTTC	CASSMRPDYEQYF
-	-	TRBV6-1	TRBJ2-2	TGTGCCAGCAGTGATGTCAGTTATATGGAATCGAACACCGGGGAGCTGTTTTTT	CASSDVSYMESNTGELFF
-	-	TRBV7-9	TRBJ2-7	TGTGCCAGCAGCTCGGGACTTCTTCCCTACGAGCAGTACTTC	CASSSGLLPYEQYF
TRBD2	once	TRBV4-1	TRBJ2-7	TGCGCCAGCAGCCAAGATTCGGCTAGCGGGGGCTACGAGCAGTACTTC	CASSQDSASGGYEQYF
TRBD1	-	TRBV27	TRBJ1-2	TGTGCCAGCAGTTCGAGACAGGGGGAGAGCTATGGCTACACCTTC	CASSSRQGESYGYTF
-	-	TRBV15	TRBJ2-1	TGTGCCACCAGCAGAGATCCCAATTACGAGCAGTTCTTC	CATSRDPNYEQFF
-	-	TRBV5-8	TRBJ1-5	TGTGCCAGCACGGCTCAGCCCCAGCATTTT	CASTAQPQHF
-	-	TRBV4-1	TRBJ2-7	TGCGCCAGCAGCCAACGGGCGGCCTCCTCCTACGAGCAGTACTTC	CASSQRAASSYEQYF
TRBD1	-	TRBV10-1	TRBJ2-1	TGCGCCAGCAGTGAGGCAGGGGGTTTATCCTACAATGAGCAGTTCTTC	CASSEAGGLSYNEQFF
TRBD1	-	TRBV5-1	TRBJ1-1	TGCGCCAGCAGCTTAGGACCGGGACAGGGGATCGGAAGCACTGAAGCTTTCTTT	CASSLGPGQGIGSTEAFF
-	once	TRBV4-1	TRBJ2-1	TGCGCCAGCAGCCAAGACGGGGCTTCAATCTCCTACAATGAGCAGTTCTTC	CASSQDGASISYNEQFF
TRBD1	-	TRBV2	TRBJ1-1	TGTGCCAAAAGTGGACAGGGGTCTTTCATGGAAGCTTTCTTT	CAKSGQGSFMEAFF
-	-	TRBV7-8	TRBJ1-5	TGTGCCAGCACCGAACACGAGGGGGTCCATCAGCCCCAGCATTTT	CASTEHEGVHQPQHF
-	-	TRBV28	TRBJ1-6	TGTGCCAGCAGTTTCCAGGGGAATTCACCCCTCCACTTT	CASSFQGNSPLHF
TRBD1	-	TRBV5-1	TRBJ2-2	TGCGCCAGCCGCGACAGGGACGGGGTGTCGGAGCTGTTTTTT	CASRDRDGVSELFF
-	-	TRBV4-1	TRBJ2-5	TGCGCCAGCAGCCCGAGGATCCAAGAGACCCAGTACTTC	CASSPRIQETQYF
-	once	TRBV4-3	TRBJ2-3	TGCGCCAGTAGCCAAGATTTGGGGGGGGGCGTTGATACGCAGTATTTT	CASSQDLGGGVDTQYF
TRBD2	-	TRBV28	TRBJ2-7	TGTGCCAGCAGTTTTCGCGGGAGTGCATACGAGCAGTACTTC	CASSFRGSAYEQYF
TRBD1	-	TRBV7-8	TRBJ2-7	TGTGCCAGCAGCCCGGACAGGGCCTACGAGCAGTACTTC	CASSPDRAYEQYF
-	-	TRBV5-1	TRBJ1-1	TGCGCCAGCAGCTTGGACAGGGAGGGTAGGGACACTGAAGCTTTCTTT	CASSLDREGRDTEAFF
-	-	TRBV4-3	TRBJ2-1	TGCGCCAGCAGCCAAGATCCGGCTGGGGGTAACAATGAGCAGTTCTTC	CASSQDPAGGNNEQFF
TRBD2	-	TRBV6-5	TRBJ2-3	TGTGCCAGCAGTATCGGGGGGAGCACAGATACGCAGTATTTT	CASSIGGSTDTQYF
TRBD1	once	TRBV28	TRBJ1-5	TGTGCCAGCAGCTCCGGGACAGGATGGCAGCCCCAGCATTTT	CASSSGTGWQPQHF
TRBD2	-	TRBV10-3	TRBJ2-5	TGTGCCATCAGTGGAACTAGCGGGGAGTTCCAAGAGACCCAGTACTTC	CAISGTSGEFQETQYF
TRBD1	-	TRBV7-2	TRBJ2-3	TGTGCCAGCAGCCCCGGACAGGCAGATACGCAGTATTTT	CASSPGQADTQYF
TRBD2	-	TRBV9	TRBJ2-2	TGTGCCAGCAGCGTCCCACTAGCGGGGGGGCCCGTCGGGGAGCTGTTTTTT	CASSVPLAGGPVGELFF
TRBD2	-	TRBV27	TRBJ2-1	TGTGCCAGCAGTTTAAACGGGCTAGCGGGGACCAATGAGCAGTTCTTC	CASSLNGLAGTNEQFF
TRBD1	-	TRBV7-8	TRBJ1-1	TGTGCCAGCGGACGGGGACAGGGAACTTTGTTTTGGGCTGAAGCTTTCTTT	CASGRGQGTLFWAEAFF
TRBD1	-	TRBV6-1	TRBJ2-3	TGTGCCAGCAGTGATCAGGACAGGGTTGGAGATACGCAGTATTTT	CASSDQDRVGDTQYF
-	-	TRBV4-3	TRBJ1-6	TGCGCCAGCAGCCAAGAAAGCCCCAGCATTCTAAATTCACCCCTCCACTTT	CASSQESPSILNSPLHF
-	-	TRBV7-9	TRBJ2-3	TGTGCCAGCACCCCTCAATGGGGGAATACAGATACGCAGTATTTT	CASTPQWGNTDTQYF
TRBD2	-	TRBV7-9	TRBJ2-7	TGTGCCAGCAGCTTGGGTAGCGGGACCTCCTACGAGCAGTACTTC	CASSLGSGTSYEQYF
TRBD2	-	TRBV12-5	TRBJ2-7	TGTGCTAGTGGTCACCCTGCTAGCGGGAGCACCCACGAGCAGTACTTC	CASGHPASGSTHEQYF
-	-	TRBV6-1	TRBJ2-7	TGTGCCAGCAGTGAAATGGGGGCTGTACCTCAGTACGAGCAGTACTTC	CASSEMGAVPQYEQYF
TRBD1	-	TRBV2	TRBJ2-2	TGTGCCAGCAGAGGGACAGGGTCCACCGGGGAGCTGTTTTTT	CASRGTGSTGELFF
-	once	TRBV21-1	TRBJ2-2	TGTGCCAGCAGCATTCAGAACACAGGCTTGACCGGGGAGCTGTTTTTT	CASSIQNTGLTGELFF
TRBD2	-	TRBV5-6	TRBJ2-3	TGTGCCAGCAGCTTGGGACTAGCGGGGCTGACAGATACGCAGTATTTT	CASSLGLAGLTDTQYF
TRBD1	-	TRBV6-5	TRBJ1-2	TGTGCCAGCAGTAGCCCACAGGGGGGCCACTATGGCTACACCTTC	CASSSPQGGHYGYTF
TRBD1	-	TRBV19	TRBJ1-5	TGTGCCAGTAGCGACAGGGATGCGGGCGTGGGGCCAAATAGCAATCAGCCCCAGCATTTT	CASSDRDAGVGPNSNQPQHF
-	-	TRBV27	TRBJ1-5	TGTGCCAGCAGTTTATCTCGCAATCAGCCCCAGCATTTT	CASSLSRNQPQHF
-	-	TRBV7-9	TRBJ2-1	TGTGCCAGCAGCTTAGGTCTAGCTGGCGCCTACAATGAGCAGTTCTTC	CASSLGLAGAYNEQFF
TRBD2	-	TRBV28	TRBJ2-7	TGTGCCAGCGGATTAAGCGGGGCACTATACGAGCAGTACTTC	CASGLSGALYEQYF
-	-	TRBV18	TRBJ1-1	TGTGCCAGCTCACGCGAGAATCTAGGGGACCCCACTGAAGCTTTCTTT	CASSRENLGDPTEAFF
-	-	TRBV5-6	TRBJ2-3	TGTGCCAGCAGCTTCTTGACCCGATCCCCCCTCCCAGATACGCAGTATTTT	CASSFLTRSPLPDTQYF
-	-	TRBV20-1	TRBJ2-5	TGCAGTCTGGACGCGCAAGAGACCCAGTACTTC	CSLDAQETQYF
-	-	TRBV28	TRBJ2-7	TGTGCCAGCAGCCCCCGAGGCTCTCAACCCACCTACGAGCAGTACTTC	CASSPRGSQPTYEQYF
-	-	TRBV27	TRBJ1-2	TGTGCCAGCAGTTTATCGGGTCTTGATTATGGCTACACCTTC	CASSLSGLDYGYTF
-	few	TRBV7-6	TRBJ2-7	TGTGCCAGCAGTTTAGACAGGTCCTACGAGCAGTACTTC	CASSLDRSYEQYF
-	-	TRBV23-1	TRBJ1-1	TGCGCCAGCAGTCAATCGATGACAGGACTACTCACTGAAGCTTTCTTT	CASSQSMTGLLTEAFF
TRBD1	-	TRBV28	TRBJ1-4	TGTGCCAGCAGTTTCCTTATCACAGGGGTTAGAGCGAATGAAAAACTGTTTTTT	CASSFLITGVRANEKLFF
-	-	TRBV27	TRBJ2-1	TGTGCCAGCAGTTTATTGGGAGGACTCTCAAGCTCCTACAATGAGCAGTTCTTC	CASSLLGGLSSSYNEQFF
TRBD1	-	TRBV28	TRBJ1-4	TGTGCCAGCAGTTTACCAGGGACAGGTAGTGAAAAACTGTTTTTT	CASSLPGTGSEKLFF